The 22 T cell receptor beta chains below all came from one sample that was sequenced in a study of T cells after yellow fever vaccination. TCRdb reprocessed the 5' RACE reads with MiXCR, giving one entry per CDR3 protein. The sample yields 110,000 to 150,000 distinct CDR3 sequences, just over 6.5% seen once. The specimen comprised CD4+ T cells sorted from PBMCs, sampled 10 days after the yellow fever booster vaccination. Receptor source: a man younger than 45 who received the YFV17D yellow fever vaccine.

The sample holds many counts of this clonotype. The gene calls are TRBV5-1 and TRBJ2-2, with unresolved D. Germline CDR1 SGHRS, CDR2 YFSETQ. V lost 8 bases, J lost 4 bases, and 6 bases lay in between. The CDR3 sequence is 11 residues long. This chain's CDR3 is CARQSTGELFF. Here the CDR3 DNA reads TGCGCCAGGCAGAGCACCGGGGAGCTGTTTTTT.

Ten or more counts support this clonotype. The chain joins TRBV4-3 to TRBJ2-1; 7 bases align to TRBD2. Germline loops: CDR1 LGHNA, CDR2 YSLEER. The CDR3 is made up of 15 amino acids. V trimming: 6 bases; J trimming: 7 bases; junction bases outside the gene matches: 12. The CDR3 sequence: CASSQTSARRNEQFF. The DNA of the CDR3 is TGCGCCAGCAGTCAAACTAGCGCCAGACGGAATGAGCAGTTCTTC.

This clonotype was recorded at least ten times. This chain connects TRBV5-4 to TRBJ2-1; D uncertain. V lost 1 base to trimming and J lost 10 bases, with 9 bases between them. The CDR3 extends over 12 amino acids. Looked up from germline, CDR1 is SGHNT and CDR2 is YYREEE (reference sequence). Here the CDR3 DNA reads TGTGCCAGCAGCTTGTTTCGCTACGAGCAGTTCTTC. As protein: CASSLFRYEQFF.

This chain connects TRBV9 to TRBJ2-3; D gene uncertain. V shed 4 bases and J shed 1 base, with 13 bases lying between them. This CDR3 has 15 residues. Germline CDR1 is SGDLS and CDR2 is YYNGEE. CDR3 sequence: CASSTDPGGTDTQYF. The CDR3 DNA reads TGTGCCAGCAGCACCGACCCCGGCGGCACAGATACGCAGTATTTT.

At least ten counts were recorded for this clonotype. The V call is TRBV20-1, the J call TRBJ2-2; D may be TRBD1 (6 bases). This CDR3 has 13 residues. The V gene lost 2 bases and the J gene lost 3 bases, with 7 bases spanning the gap. The germline V gene encodes CDR1 DFQATT and CDR2 SNEGSKA (reference sequence). Here the CDR3 reads CSARKGDTGELFF. Here the CDR3 DNA reads TGCAGTGCTAGAAAGGGGGACACCGGGGAGCTGTTTTTT.

This clonotype was seen many times. The V gene is TRBV15, the J gene TRBJ2-1, with D possibly being TRBD1 (5 bases). With 3 bases removed from V and 8 bases from J, the gap between germline ends came to 20 bases. The CDR3 loop spans 16 amino acids. CDR1 and CDR2 (germline): LNHNV, YYDKDF (reference sequence). The CDR3 sequence is CATSRVRPSQGDEQFF. The CDR3 DNA is TGTGCCACCAGCAGGGTCCGTCCGAGCCAAGGGGATGAGCAGTTCTTC.

In this sample, this clonotype turned up many times. The chain couples TRBV28 to TRBJ2-4; 8 nucleotides align to TRBD2. Trimming cost V 7 bases and J 12 bases; bases outside gene matches: 20. Germline CDR1 reads MDHEN; CDR2 reads SYDVKM. The CDR3 is 16 residues long. The CDR3 region has the DNA TGTGCCAGCAACCCTAGGACTAGCTTGGCAGGATTGGATCAGTACTTC. This gives the protein CASNPRTSLAGLDQYF.

This clonotype has just a few counts. CDR3 sequence reads: CASSPHPRQYEQYF. CDR3 coding DNA: TGTGCCAGCAGCCCCCACCCCAGACAGTACGAGCAGTACTTC. This chain uses TRBV7-2 with TRBJ2-7; tentatively, D is TRBD1 (5 bases). CDR1 and CDR2 (germline): SGHTA, FQGNSA. V gave up 5 bases and J gave up 4 bases, with 15 bases separating them. CDR3 size: 14 residues. Variable domain in full (rest from reference TRBV7-2 and TRBJ2-7): GAGVSQSPSNKVTEKGKDVELRCDPISGHTALYWYRQSLGQGLEFLIYFQGNSAPDKSGLPSDRFSAERTGGSVSTLTIQRTQQEDSAVYLCASSPHPRQYEQYFGPGTRLTVT.

In its sample, this clonotype was seen many times. The CDR3 DNA follows: TGTGCCAGCAGCTTGGAGCGGCCCTGGGGAGAGACCCAGTACTTC. It translates to CASSLERPWGETQYF. The rearrangement joins TRBV5-4 to TRBJ2-5; D is perhaps TRBD2 (5 bases). Trimming cost V 0 bases and J 4 bases, with 13 bases left between them. In germline, CDR1 is SGHNT, CDR2 YYREEE (reference sequence). CDR3 length: 15 residues. The full variable domain, completed using reference TRBV5-4 and TRBJ2-5, is ETGVTQSPTHLIKTRGQQVTLRCSSQSGHNTVSWYQQALGQGPQFIFQYYREEENGRGNFPPRFSGLQFPNYSSELNVNALELDDSALYLCASSLERPWGETQYFGPGTRLLVL.

This clonotype showed up many times. The V call is TRBV15, the J call TRBJ2-1; D may be TRBD1 or TRBD2 (5 bases each). V shed 4 bases and J shed 5 bases, with 18 bases lying between them. The CDR3 is 16 residues long. Germline V gene lookup returns CDR1 LNHNV and CDR2 YYDKDF (reference sequence). CDR3 sequence: CATSIRLGGTNNEQFF. The CDR3 bases are TGTGCCACCAGCATCCGACTGGGTGGGACGAACAATGAGCAGTTCTTC.

A word on this clonotype: This sequence may be a read error, since a much larger clone differs from it by one base. The gene calls are TRBV7-9 and TRBJ2-2; a weak D match, TRBD2 (6 bases). CDR3 length: 16 amino acids. Trimming pared 4 bases from V and 9 bases from J, leaving 21 bases between. The germline CDR1 and CDR2 sequences are SEHNR and FQNEAQ (reference sequence). CDR3 DNA sequence: TGTGCCAGCAGCTCTCCTGGGGGGAGTGCGACCAGGGAGCTGTTTTTT. Its translation: CASSSPGGSATRELFF.

In its sample, this clonotype was seen many times. The chain recombines TRBV6-2 or TRBV6-3 with TRBJ2-2; 13 positions match TRBD2. The CDR3 runs 18 residues. The junction had 9 bases not matched to a gene; V was cut back by 4 bases and J by 4 bases. Germline V lookup: CDR1 MNHEY, CDR2 SVGEGT. The CDR3 spells CASSFKTSGRYSTGELFF. In DNA form, the CDR3 reads TGTGCCAGCAGTTTCAAGACTAGCGGGAGGTATAGCACCGGGGAGCTGTTTTTT.

This clonotype showed up just a few times. One junction end disagrees with the germline gene, perhaps due to a read error. The chain uses TRBV7-7 and TRBJ2-2; the match to TRBD1 covers 10 bases. There are 15 residues in the CDR3. Per germline, CDR1 SSHAT and CDR2 FNYEAQ (reference sequence). This CDR3 is CASSEGQGLTGELFF. The DNA of the CDR3 is TGTGCTAGCAGCGAGGGACAGGGGTTGACCGGGGAGCTGTTTTTT. The full variable domain, in which reference TRBV7-7 and TRBJ2-2 provide the parts outside the CDR3, is GAGVSQSPRYKVTKRGQDVTLRCDPISSHATLYWYQQALGQGPEFLTYFNYEAQPDKSGLPSDRFSAERPEGSISTLTIQRTEQRDSAMYRCASSEGQGLTGELFFGEGSRLTVL.

This clonotype was found a few times. The rearrangement joins TRBV6-2 or TRBV6-3 to TRBJ2-7; TRBD2 matches at 8 bases. The CDR3 has 14 residues. Germline loops: CDR1 MNHEY, CDR2 SVGEGT. With V trimmed by 8 bases and J by 7 bases, 13 bases remained unmatched. The CDR3 DNA reads TGTGCCAGCTCATACTTTGGCGGGAGGAAGGAGCAGTACTTC. Translating it yields CASSYFGGRKEQYF.

This clonotype was observed many times. The rearrangement uses TRBV5-1 and TRBJ2-1; the D gene is possibly TRBD1 (6 bases). Germline V lookup: CDR1 SGHRS, CDR2 YFSETQ. CDR3 length: 14 amino acids. With 6 bases removed from V and 6 bases from J, the gap between germline ends came to 16 bases. CDR3 nucleotide sequence: TGCGCCAGCACGCCCCTGAGACAGGCCAATGAGCAGTTCTTC. Protein product: CASTPLRQANEQFF.

This clonotype appeared many times. The chain uses TRBV2 and TRBJ2-7; weak D call: TRBD1 (5 bases). The germline V gene has CDR1 SNHLY and CDR2 FYNNEI. Trimming left V 4 bases short and J 3 bases short, with 10 bases between. The length of the CDR3 is 13 residues. CDR3 residues: CASSVAGLYEQYF. DNA of the CDR3: TGTGCCAGCAGTGTAGCAGGGCTCTACGAGCAGTACTTC.

This clonotype showed up many times. The rearrangement links TRBV20-1 to TRBJ2-3; D is ambiguous. The germline V gene encodes CDR1 DFQATT and CDR2 SNEGSKA (reference sequence). Trimming removed 5 bases from V and 5 bases from J, with 5 bases in between. The CDR3 has 10 residues. In nucleotides, the CDR3 is TGCAGTGCTTCGGAAGATACGCAGTATTTT. It specifies CSASEDTQYF.

This clonotype came up a few times. This chain joins TRBV7-2 and TRBJ2-1; no reliable D call. V was cut by 1 base and J by 5 bases, with 12 bases left in between. This CDR3 spans 15 amino acids. Germline CDR1 SGHTA, CDR2 FQGNSA. CDR3 loop: CASSLVGQTNNEQFF. The CDR3 bases are TGTGCCAGCAGCTTAGTGGGCCAGACAAACAATGAGCAGTTCTTC.

This clonotype was detected many times. The J gene is TRBJ2-1, the V gene TRBV5-6; TRBD2 matches 9 bases. Germline V gene lookup returns CDR1 SGHDT and CDR2 YYEEEE. This CDR3 region has 19 residues. V lost 3 bases and J lost 8; bases outside the gene matches: 21. The CDR3 protein is CASSSTPLGRGRAAHEQFF. The CDR3 bases are TGTGCCAGCAGCTCCACCCCGTTAGGTCGCGGGAGGGCCGCCCATGAGCAGTTCTTC. The variable domain in full, with the rest retrieved from reference TRBV5-6 and TRBJ2-1, is DAGVTQSPTHLIKTRGQQVTLRCSPKSGHDTVSWYQQALGQGPQFIFQYYEEEERQRGNFPDRFSGHQFPNYSSELNVNALLLGDSALYLCASSSTPLGRGRAAHEQFFGPGTRLTVL.

This clonotype was counted many times. The chain employs TRBV18 and TRBJ2-1, with 13 positions matching TRBD2. The CDR3 is 16 amino acids. CDR1 and CDR2 (germline): KGHSH, LQKENI. The V gene end was trimmed by 3 bases and the J gene end by 7 bases; junction bases not matched to a gene: 6. The CDR3 DNA follows: TGTGCCAGCTCACCCGGACTAGCGGGAGAGTATAATGAGCAGTTCTTC. This translates into CASSPGLAGEYNEQFF.

This clonotype was detected ten times or more. This chain's CDR3 is CASSIQEGYTEAFF. The DNA of the CDR3 is TGTGCCAGTAGTATCCAGGAGGGATATACTGAAGCTTTCTTT. The chain has TRBV19 and TRBJ1-1; D remains ambiguous. Germline V gene sequence: CDR1 LNHDA, CDR2 SQIVND (reference sequence). The germline V and J ends were trimmed by 3 bases and 5 bases, with 13 bases remaining between them. CDR3 length equals 14 residues.

This clonotype was seen at least ten times. This rearrangement joins TRBV24-1 to TRBJ2-1, with TRBD2 matching 10 bases. The CDR3 is made up of 17 amino acids. Per the germline V gene, CDR1 is KGHDR and CDR2 is SFDVKD. The V segment lost 1 base and the J segment 5 bases; nucleotides outside the gene matches: 7. CDR3 DNA sequence: TGTGCCACCAGTGATTTTTCCAGCGGGAGGGCTAACAATGAGCAGTTCTTC. This gives the protein CATSDFSSGRANNEQFF.